Presented here are 14 T cell receptor beta chains from one specimen sequenced in a study of T cell responses to AZD1222 COVID-19 vaccine. Measured with immunoSEQ multiplex PCR; TCRdb has only the in-frame clones, and not every one. This sample carries roughly 120,000 clones, roughly 84% of them seen once, and the ten largest clones take 0.95% to 1.5%. Material: peripheral blood, obtained on day 0 of AZD1222 vaccination. These receptors originate from an adult in good health.

V is TRBV29-1 and J is TRBJ1-5; 9 nucleotides line up with TRBD1. CDR3 size: 17 residues. Germline CDR1 reads SQVTM; CDR2 reads ANQGSEA. V lost 4 bases to trimming and J lost 5 bases; unmatched junction nucleotides: 15. CDR3: CSVAYAGTGRVDQPQHF. Here the CDR3 DNA reads TGCAGCGTTGCCTATGCCGGGACAGGGAGGGTGGATCAGCCCCAGCATTTT.

The rearrangement links TRBV27 to TRBJ2-7; 10 bases are shared with TRBD1. V lost 2 bases to trimming and J lost 4 bases; unmatched junction nucleotides: 11. Germline CDR1 reads MNHEY; CDR2 reads SMNVEV (reference sequence). CDR3 length equals 17 residues. This chain's CDR3 is CASSLRVPGQGRYEQYF. The CDR3 DNA follows: TGTGCCAGCAGTTTAAGAGTACCGGGACAGGGGAGATACGAGCAGTACTTC.

The genes are TRBV7-2 and TRBJ2-3; 8 positions match TRBD1. This CDR3 region has 16 residues. CDR1 SGHTA and CDR2 FQGNSA come from the germline V gene. Losses at the gene ends were 5 bases for V and 2 bases for J; bases not matched to a gene: 9. Here the CDR3 DNA reads TGTGCCAGCAGCCCCTATGCAGGGGGCTCCACAGATACGCAGTATTTT. Amino acids: CASSPYAGGSTDTQYF.

As DNA, the CDR3 is TGTGCCAGTAATCTCCGGGCGTGGGAGACCCAGTACTTC. Amino acid sequence: CASNLRAWETQYF. This sequence joins TRBV19 and TRBJ2-5; D uncertain. The V gene's germline CDR1 is LNHDA and CDR2 SQIVND (reference sequence). The CDR3 runs 13 residues. V was pared by 7 bases and J by 5 bases, with 14 bases between.

The chain uses TRBV3-1 (or the pseudogene TRBV3-2) and TRBJ2-3, with D possibly TRBD2 on 6 matching bases. The CDR3 length is 13 residues. Between the trimmed V and J ends, which lost 0 bases and 6 bases, there was a span of 7 bases. Germline V gene lookup returns CDR1 LGHDT and CDR2 YNNKEL (reference sequence). The CDR3, as DNA: TGTGCCAGCAGCCAAGATGGGGGGGATACGCAGTATTTT. Its protein product is CASSQDGGDTQYF.

The CDR3 nucleotides are TGCGCCAGCAGCTTGGGTCAGCATAGCCTTACCGGGGAGCTGTTTTTT. Protein product: CASSLGQHSLTGELFF. V gene TRBV5-1 combines with J gene TRBJ2-2; D not resolved. CDR3 size: 16 residues. Germline CDR1 is SGHRS and CDR2 is YFSETQ. Trimming cost V 0 bases and J 5 bases, with 14 bases left between them.

This chain links TRBV6-5 with TRBJ2-3; TRBD1 matches 9 bases. After removal of 5 bases from V and 4 bases from J, the junction contained 7 bases not matched to a gene. The CDR3 sequence is 15 residues long. Germline CDR1 and CDR2: MNHEY and SVGAGI. The CDR3 is CASSNPGTGPDTQYF. CDR3 bases: TGTGCCAGCAGTAACCCCGGGACAGGGCCAGATACGCAGTATTTT.

As DNA, the CDR3 is TGTGCCAGCAGTAAACAGGGTGGGTCCTACGAGCAGTACTTC. Protein product: CASSKQGGSYEQYF. This chain connects TRBV2 to TRBJ2-7; D possibly corresponds to TRBD1 (6 bases). This CDR3 has 14 residues. In germline, CDR1 is SNHLY, CDR2 FYNNEI. Trimming took 5 bases from V and 1 from J, leaving 12 bases between them.

The chain recombines TRBV27 with TRBJ1-5; no clear D gene. The CDR3 extends over 14 amino acids. V lost 6 bases and J 6 bases, leaving 15 bases between the germline ends. The germline gives CDR1 MNHEY, CDR2 SMNVEV (reference sequence). Written as DNA, the CDR3 is TGTGCCAGCAGCCTGGAAGGGTTGGGTCAGCCCCAGCATTTT. Its translation is CASSLEGLGQPQHF.

The count of this clone is one. This chain joins TRBV20-1 and TRBJ1-1; D gene unclear. The V gene's germline CDR1 is DFQATT and CDR2 SNEGSKA (reference sequence). Trimming took 3 bases from V and 9 from J, leaving 17 bases between them. The CDR3 sequence is 13 residues long. CDR3 sequence reads: CSASAWGSRKAFF. The CDR3 coding sequence is TGCAGTGCTAGTGCCTGGGGTAGCCGTAAAGCTTTCTTT.

This chain uses TRBV27 with TRBJ2-1; a weak D match, TRBD2 (6 bases). Germline V gives CDR1 MNHEY, CDR2 SMNVEV (reference sequence). V was clipped by 6 bases and J by 4 bases, with 16 bases between them. The CDR3 covers 15 residues. The CDR3 nucleotides read TGTGCCAGCAGCCGAGGGCGGGGAGGTTACAATGAGCAGTTCTTC. This codes for CASSRGRGGYNEQFF.

J is TRBJ1-5 and V is TRBV7-8; the match to TRBD1 covers 9 bases. Germline V CDR1 and CDR2: SGHVS, FQNEAQ. This CDR3 contains 14 residues. V was clipped by 5 bases and J by 7 bases; unmatched bases: 6. CDR3 amino acids: CASSLGTGRQPQHF. Here the CDR3 DNA reads TGTGCCAGCAGCCTAGGGACAGGGCGCCAGCCCCAGCATTTT.

The chain carries TRBV4-3 and TRBJ2-5; TRBD1 agrees at 10 bases. V lost 3 bases, J lost 3 bases, and 7 bases stayed unmatched. The CDR3 has 16 residues. Germline V lookup: CDR1 LGHNA, CDR2 YSLEER. For the CDR3, the DNA is TGCGCCAGCAGCCAGTGGGGACAGGGGAGGGAAGAGACCCAGTACTTC. Residues: CASSQWGQGREETQYF.

V and J are TRBV6-5 and TRBJ1-2, with a possible D match to TRBD1 (6 bases). The CDR3 runs to 15 residues. CDR1 is MNHEY and CDR2 is SVGAGI in the germline V gene. Deletions cut 6 bases from V and 6 bases from J, with 20 bases between. CDR3: CASRHETGLTNGYTF. The CDR3 DNA reads as TGTGCCAGCAGACACGAGACAGGTTTGACGAATGGCTACACCTTC.